This paragraph covers one TCR beta chain sequence. As yet, its antigen is unknown. This sample stems from a study of T cell responses to AZD1222 COVID-19 vaccine. Study findings and constraints: Repertoires were obtained solely post-peak T cell response.

The CDR3 covers 14 residues. Trimming pared 4 bases from V and 0 bases from J, leaving 9 bases between. Germline V CDR1 and CDR2: LNHDA, SQIVND (reference sequence). Profiling relied on immunoSEQ multiplex PCR, and the TCRdb table lists in-frame clones only, not all of them. The table shows about 82,000 clones, with about 94% occurring only once. Source: peripheral blood, taken 28 days after the second AZD1222 dose. The V call is TRBV19, the J call TRBJ1-2; D not certain. The clonotype comes from an adult who received the AZD1222 COVID-19 vaccine. CDR3: CASSNRRSNYGYTF. The CDR3 DNA reads TGTGCCAGTAGTAACCGACGGTCTAACTATGGCTACACCTTC.